This T cell receptor (beta chain) came from a study of T-cell reconstitution after alpha-beta-depleted transplantation in children. This CDR3 spans 15 amino acids. V lost 7 bases, J lost 4 bases, and 9 bases stayed unmatched. CDR1 is SQVTM, CDR2 ANQGSEA, per germline. Unique molecular identifiers were used to barcode this TCRbeta library. In TCRdb, the PCR reads were re-called with MiXCR into one record per CDR3 protein. Among roughly 500,000 distinct CDR3 sequences listed, about an eighth were seen once. This clonotype was picked up one time. This clonotype originated in a human donor who donated a stem cell graft to a child with combined immunodeficiency. The source was PBMCs from the stem cell graft donor, collected from the stem cell graft. The chain has TRBV29-1 and TRBJ2-2; 10 bases line up with TRBD1. The CDR3 protein is CSAGVGQGITGELFF. The CDR3, as DNA: TGCAGCGCCGGGGTGGGACAGGGGATCACCGGGGAGCTGTTTTTT.